This TCR beta chain was identified during a study of CD8+ T cells in alopecia areata. Background on the study: Those patients who were treated received oral tofacitinib, which was given at 5 to 10 mg twice daily for moderate-to-severe alopecia areata.

The trim removed 4 bases at V and 4 bases at J, leaving 2 bases unmatched. The length of the CDR3 is 13 residues. Looked up from germline, CDR1 is GTSNPN and CDR2 is SVGIG (reference sequence). Study-wide points: Scalp samples also contribute reads from the resident alphabeta T cells found in normal skin.

Note on this clone: Its specificity is unknown.

Following extraction, RNA underwent reverse transcription to cDNA, which served as the sequencing template. The method was immunoSEQ multiplex PCR; TCRdb's version includes in-frame clones alone and lacks a portion of them. The sample records 130,000 to 150,000 clones, 45% to 60% being singletons. The sequencing here drew on CD4+ T cells sorted from blood, taken at week 0. This clonotype originated in a human donor with alopecia areata. The chain recombines TRBV30 with TRBJ1-1; 11 nucleotides agree with TRBD1. The CDR3, as DNA: TGTGCCTGGAAGGGACAGGGGGGCACTGAAGCTTTCTTT. It codes for CAWKGQGGTEAFF.